The clone carrying this T cell receptor beta chain came up many times. What it binds is unknown. Researchers made TCR beta libraries by using iRepertoire HTBI primers and running Arm-PCR on CDR3 regions. TCRdb itself ran the multiplex PCR reads through MiXCR, one entry per CDR3 protein. The sample includes a few hundred thousand distinct CDR3 sequences, approximately 15% seen only once; the top ten take about 32%. This entry is derived from a study of regulatory T cells in long-lasting Graves disease. Study at large: Under 3 months of antithyroid drugs had been taken by newly diagnosed Graves' patients. Notes on the study in general: Persistent Graves' patients had lower TCR diversity than newly diagnosed ones.

Deletions cut 4 bases from V and 1 base from J, with 10 bases between. Germline CDR1 reads DFQATT; CDR2 reads SNEGSKA (reference sequence). This CDR3 has 13 amino acids. Time point denoted: newly diagnosed GD, antithyroid drugs for less than 3 months. PBMC RNA served as the TCR library source. The patients were enrolled through endocrinology in Xi'an, China. Separately, the same data were catalogued under a study of T cells in Graves' hyperthyroidism and ophthalmopathy.

Sequencing used peripheral blood mononuclear cells (PBMCs), obtained at new diagnosis, from a patient treated with antithyroid drugs. This sequence was found in a man aged 40-49 years with Graves disease. V usage is TRBV20-1 and J usage is TRBJ1-1; no reliable D call. The CDR3 protein is CSATRQTNTEAFF. The CDR3 region has the DNA TGCAGTGCTACACGGCAGACGAACACTGAAGCTTTCTTT.